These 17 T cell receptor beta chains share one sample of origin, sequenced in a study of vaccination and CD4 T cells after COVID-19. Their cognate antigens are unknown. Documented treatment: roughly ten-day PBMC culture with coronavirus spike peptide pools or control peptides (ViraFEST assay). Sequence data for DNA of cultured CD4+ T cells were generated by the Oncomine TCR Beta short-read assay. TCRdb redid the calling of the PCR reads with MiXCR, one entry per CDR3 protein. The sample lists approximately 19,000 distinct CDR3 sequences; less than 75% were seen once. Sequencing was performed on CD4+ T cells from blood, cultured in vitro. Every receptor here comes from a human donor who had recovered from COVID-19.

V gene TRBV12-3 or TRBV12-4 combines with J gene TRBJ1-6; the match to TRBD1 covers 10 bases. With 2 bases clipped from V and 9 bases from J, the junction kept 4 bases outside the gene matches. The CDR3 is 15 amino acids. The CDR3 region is CASSLTDRGASPLHF. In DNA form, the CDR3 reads TGTGCCAGCAGTTTAACGGACAGGGGGGCTTCACCCCTCCACTTT.

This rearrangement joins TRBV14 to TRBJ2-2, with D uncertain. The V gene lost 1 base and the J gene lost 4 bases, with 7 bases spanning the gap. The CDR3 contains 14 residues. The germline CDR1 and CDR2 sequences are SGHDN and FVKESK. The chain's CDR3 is CASSQVRSTGELFF. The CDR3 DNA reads TGTGCCAGCAGCCAAGTAAGGAGCACCGGGGAGCTGTTTTTT.

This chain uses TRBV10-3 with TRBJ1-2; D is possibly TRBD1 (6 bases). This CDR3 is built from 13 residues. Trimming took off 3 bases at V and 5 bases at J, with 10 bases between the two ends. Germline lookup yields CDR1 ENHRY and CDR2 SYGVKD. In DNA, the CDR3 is TGTGCCATCAGTGACGGACAGACATATGGCTACACCTTC. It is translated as CAISDGQTYGYTF.

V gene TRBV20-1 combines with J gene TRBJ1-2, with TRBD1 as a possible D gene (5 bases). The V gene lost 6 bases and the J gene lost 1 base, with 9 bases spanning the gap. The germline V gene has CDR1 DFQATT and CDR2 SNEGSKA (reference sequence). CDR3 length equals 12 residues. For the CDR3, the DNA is TGCAGTGCCAGGGCACATAACTATGGCTACACCTTC. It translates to CSARAHNYGYTF.

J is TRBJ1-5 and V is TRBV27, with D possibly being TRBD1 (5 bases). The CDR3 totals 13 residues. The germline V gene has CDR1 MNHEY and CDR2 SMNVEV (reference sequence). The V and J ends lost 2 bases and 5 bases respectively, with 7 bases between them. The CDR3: CASSLGGYQPQHF. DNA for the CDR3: TGTGCCAGCAGTTTAGGGGGATATCAGCCCCAGCATTTT.

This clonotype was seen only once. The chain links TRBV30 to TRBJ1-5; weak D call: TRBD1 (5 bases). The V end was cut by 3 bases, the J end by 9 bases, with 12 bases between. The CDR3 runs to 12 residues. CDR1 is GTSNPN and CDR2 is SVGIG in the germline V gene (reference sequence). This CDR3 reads CAWRHSGGPQHF. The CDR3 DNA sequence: TGTGCCTGGAGACATTCCGGGGGGCCCCAGCATTTT. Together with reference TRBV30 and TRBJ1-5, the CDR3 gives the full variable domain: SQTIHQWPATLVQPVGSPLSLECTVEGTSNPNLYWYRQAAGRGLQLLFYSVGIGQISSEVPQNLSASRPQDRQFILSSKKLLLSDSGFYLCAWRHSGGPQHFGDGTRLSIL.

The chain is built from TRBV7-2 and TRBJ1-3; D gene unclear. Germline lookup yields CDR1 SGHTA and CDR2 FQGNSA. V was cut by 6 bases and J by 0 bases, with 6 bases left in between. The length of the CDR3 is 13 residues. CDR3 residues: CASSSTSGNTIYF. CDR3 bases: TGTGCCAGCAGTTCCACCTCTGGAAACACCATATATTTT. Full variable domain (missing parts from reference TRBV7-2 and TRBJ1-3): GAGVSQSPSNKVTEKGKDVELRCDPISGHTALYWYRQSLGQGLEFLIYFQGNSAPDKSGLPSDRFSAERTGGSVSTLTIQRTQQEDSAVYLCASSSTSGNTIYFGEGSWLTVV.

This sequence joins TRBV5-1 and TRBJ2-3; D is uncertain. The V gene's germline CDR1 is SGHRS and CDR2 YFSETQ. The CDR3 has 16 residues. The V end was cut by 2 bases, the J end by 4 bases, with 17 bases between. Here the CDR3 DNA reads TGCGCCAGCAGCTTCGCTGGGTGGGGATCCGCAGATACGCAGTATTTT. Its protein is CASSFAGWGSADTQYF.

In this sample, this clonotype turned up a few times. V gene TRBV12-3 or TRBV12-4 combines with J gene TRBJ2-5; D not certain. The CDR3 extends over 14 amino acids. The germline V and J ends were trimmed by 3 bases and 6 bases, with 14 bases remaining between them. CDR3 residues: CASSFSGFGKTQYF. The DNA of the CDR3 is TGTGCCAGCAGTTTTTCTGGCTTTGGGAAGACCCAGTACTTC.

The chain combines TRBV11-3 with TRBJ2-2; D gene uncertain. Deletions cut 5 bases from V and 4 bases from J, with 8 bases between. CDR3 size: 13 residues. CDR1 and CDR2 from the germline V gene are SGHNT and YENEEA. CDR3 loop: CASSPTTTGELFF. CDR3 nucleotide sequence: TGTGCCAGCAGCCCTACCACCACCGGGGAGCTGTTTTTT.

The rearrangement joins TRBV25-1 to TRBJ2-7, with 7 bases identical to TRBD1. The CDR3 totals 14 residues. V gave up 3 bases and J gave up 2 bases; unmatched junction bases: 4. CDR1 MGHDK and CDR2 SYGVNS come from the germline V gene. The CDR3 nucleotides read TGTGCCAGCAGTGATGACAGGGTCCCCTACGAGCAGTACTTC. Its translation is CASSDDRVPYEQYF.

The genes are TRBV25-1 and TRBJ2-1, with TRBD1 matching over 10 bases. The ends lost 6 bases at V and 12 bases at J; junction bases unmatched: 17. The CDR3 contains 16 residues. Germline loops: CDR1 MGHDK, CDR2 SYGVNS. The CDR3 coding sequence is TGTGCCAGCAGAGCCTCGGGGGGACAGGGGATCTTCGGGCAGTTCTTC. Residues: CASRASGGQGIFGQFF.

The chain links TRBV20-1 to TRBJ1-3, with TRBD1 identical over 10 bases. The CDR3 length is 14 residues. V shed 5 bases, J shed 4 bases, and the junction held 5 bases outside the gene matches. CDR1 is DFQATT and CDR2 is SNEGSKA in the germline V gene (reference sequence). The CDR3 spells CSAVGQGVGNTIYF. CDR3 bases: TGCAGTGCTGTAGGACAGGGGGTCGGAAACACCATATATTTT.

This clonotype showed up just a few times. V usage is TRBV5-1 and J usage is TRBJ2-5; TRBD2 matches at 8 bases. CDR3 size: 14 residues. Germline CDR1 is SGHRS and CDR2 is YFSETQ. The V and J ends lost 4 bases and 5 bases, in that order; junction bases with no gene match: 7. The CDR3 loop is CASSAAGVGETQYF. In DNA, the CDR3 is TGCGCCAGCAGCGCAGCGGGAGTGGGGGAGACCCAGTACTTC.

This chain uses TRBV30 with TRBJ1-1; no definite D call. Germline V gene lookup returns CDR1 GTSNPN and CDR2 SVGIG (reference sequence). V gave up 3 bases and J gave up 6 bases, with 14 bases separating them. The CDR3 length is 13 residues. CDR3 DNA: TGTGCCTGGAGCCTGAGCCCGAGCTCTGAAGCTTTCTTT. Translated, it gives CAWSLSPSSEAFF.

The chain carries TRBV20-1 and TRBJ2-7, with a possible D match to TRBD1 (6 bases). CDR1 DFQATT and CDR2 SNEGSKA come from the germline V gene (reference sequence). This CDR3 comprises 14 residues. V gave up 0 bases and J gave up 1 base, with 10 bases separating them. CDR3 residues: CSARDMGASYEQYF. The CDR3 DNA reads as TGCAGTGCTAGAGATATGGGGGCTTCCTACGAGCAGTACTTC.

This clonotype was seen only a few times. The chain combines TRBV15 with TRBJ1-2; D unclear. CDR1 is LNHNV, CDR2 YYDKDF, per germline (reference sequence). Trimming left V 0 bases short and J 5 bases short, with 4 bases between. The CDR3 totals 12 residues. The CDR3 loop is CATSRDGYGYTF. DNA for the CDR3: TGTGCCACCAGCAGAGACGGATATGGCTACACCTTC.